This T cell receptor (beta chain) was sequenced in a study of blood T cells in healthy people across ages (dated by TCRdb to about 2015). At the level of the whole study: In model experiments, template switching captured roughly one uniquely barcoded TCR beta cDNA molecule for every two T cells. To avoid experimental bias, donors of different ages were spread randomly across the sequencing lanes. Two additional independent replicas of 1 million unique cDNA reads from the same blood draw were analyzed for two donors (one aged 18 to 29 and one aged 80 or older). Donors were grouped into four age groups: young (average 16 years), middle-aged (about 38), aged (around 60) and long-lived (about 89). The study measured age-related changes in TCR beta repertoire diversity using deep sequencing normalized with unique cDNA molecular identifiers. The study at large found these results: Bulk unsorted PBMC profiling prevented conclusive comparison of naive and antigen-experienced compartments. As age increased, observed TCR beta diversity per million T cells dropped in a roughly linear way, and a significant reduction was already evident by age approximately 40. There was a strong correlation between observed TCR beta diversity and the percentage of naive T cells measured by flow cytometry. Estimates of total diversity from one million sequenced T cells were regarded as lower bounds and underestimates. The CMV infection status of donors was not known, potentially confounding age-related changes in expanded clonotypes. Compared with the aged group, the long-lived group had more naive CD4+ T cells, fewer expanded clones and increased TCR diversity, suggesting age selection.

The donors were about 40 Caucasian individuals from Russia, aged roughly 6 to 95 years, who were systemically healthy. Each donor gave about 9.7 milliliters of peripheral blood, drawn into EDTA-treated Vacutainer tubes. Ficoll-Paque density-gradient centrifugation was used to isolate PBMCs, with at least 7 million per sample. Trizol reagent was used to extract total RNA from PBMCs, with at least 5 micrograms per sample. Naive CD45RAhigh/CD27high T cell percentages were measured by flow cytometry on a PBMC aliquot from every donor. About this clonotype: The specificity of this receptor is unknown. One base away there is no much larger clone; base qualities are not given.

To prepare the library, 5' RACE was applied. Data came from an Illumina HiSeq 2500. A second 7 to 11 cycle PCR used a sample-barcoded 5' primer and a J-beta primer mix. A unique molecular identifier was introduced onto each TCR beta cDNA molecule by a template-switch 5' adaptor carrying 12 random nucleotides. At least 2.5 million CDR3-containing paired-end reads were obtained from each sample. First-strand cDNA synthesis was performed from all RNA using the Mint cDNA synthesis kit, with priming by a TRBC-specific oligonucleotide. All cDNA was treated with uracil-DNA glycosylase and then went through a first 18-cycle PCR with the universal primers M1SS and BC2_uni_R. In the authors' own workflow: For normalization, 1 million high-quality reads, each with a distinct molecular identifier, were randomly selected from each sample. Reads sharing molecular identifiers were discarded rather than binned into consensus sequences. MiTCR, with a Q25 quality threshold and the strictest error-elimination algorithm, was used for CDR3 identification, clonotype clustering and error correction. Lower-bound total TCR beta diversity was estimated with a nonparametric unseen species model using Euler transformation. TCRdb cleaned the public reads at Q25 with fastp, built clones with MiXCR and kept in-frame beta chains. Rows with a matching CDR3 protein are joined into one entry that keeps the most common DNA and genes. For this entry, the V and J calls and clone size follow TCRdb and not the study's own pipeline. Recorded for this sample are 540,000 or so distinct CDR3 sequences; less than 60% of them occurred a single time. Together, the top ten hold approximately 23% of the sample.

The CDR3 numbers 13 residues from cysteine through phenylalanine. The sequence is cut down to CDR3 DNA, 39 bases in frame from base 1. CDR1 KGHDR and CDR2 SFDVKD were looked up in the germline V gene. At the junction V is shortened by 1 base and J by 7 bases, with 4 bases in between. The receptor was derived from a man older than 75 in good health. Sample: blood. The chain couples TRBV24-1 to TRBJ1-6, with the D segment identity uncertain. The sequenced DNA is TGTGCCACCAGTGATTTAGTGAATTCACCCCTCCACTTT. It translates as CATSDLVNSPLHF.